The clone carrying this T cell receptor (beta chain) was seen a single time. These data originate in a study of CD8+CD57+ T cells in acquired aplastic anemia. Profiles of TCR beta VDJ and CDR3 were generated from a genomic DNA template. Using its own MiXCR run on the reads, TCRdb lists one record per CDR3 protein. The sample records more than 150,000 distinct CDR3 sequences, roughly half being singletons. CDR1 and CDR2 (germline): SNHLY, FYNNEI. The CDR3 runs to 14 residues. Trimming cost V 3 bases and J 4 bases, with 10 bases left between them. Patients included in sequencing had previously demonstrated CD8+CD57+ cell expansion by flow cytometry.

What was sequenced was sorted CD4+, CD8+, or CD8+CD57+ T cells (not recorded which) from PBMCs. The TCR was taken from a human donor with aplastic anemia. The chain has TRBV2 and TRBJ1-5; D not resolved. The chain's CDR3 is CASSDGGGNQPQHF. The DNA of the CDR3 is TGTGCCAGCAGTGATGGCGGAGGGAATCAGCCCCAGCATTTT.